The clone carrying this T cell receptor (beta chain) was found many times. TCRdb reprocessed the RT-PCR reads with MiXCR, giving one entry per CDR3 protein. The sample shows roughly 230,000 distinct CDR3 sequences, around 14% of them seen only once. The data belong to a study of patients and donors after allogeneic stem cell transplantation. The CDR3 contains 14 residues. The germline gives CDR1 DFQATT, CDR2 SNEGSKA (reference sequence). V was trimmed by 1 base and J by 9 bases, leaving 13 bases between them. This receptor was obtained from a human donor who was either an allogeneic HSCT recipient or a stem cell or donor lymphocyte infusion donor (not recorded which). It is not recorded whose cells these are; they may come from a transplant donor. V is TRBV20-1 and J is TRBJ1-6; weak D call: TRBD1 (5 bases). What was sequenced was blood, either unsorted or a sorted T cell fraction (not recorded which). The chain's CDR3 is CSARVAWGSSPLHF. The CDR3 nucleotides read TGCAGTGCTAGAGTGGCTTGGGGGAGTTCACCCCTCCACTTT.